This record looks at one T cell receptor (beta chain) sequence and its context. The sample comes from a study of cytotoxic CD8 clonotypes in ibrutinib-treated CLL. Overall study context: The cohort had around 10 relapsed/refractory and over 14 treatment-naive patients, some 17 IGHV unmutated. The response samples were taken once patients had been treated for a median of approximately twelve months, range 6 to 36.

Depths of 1 in 200,000 to 1 in 1 million T cells were the sequencing target. Repertoires were generated with immunoSEQ multiplex PCR, while TCRdb's copy carries only in-frame clones and drops some. The sample contains 45,000 or so clones, about 57% of which appear only once. The germline gives CDR1 SGHVS, CDR2 FQNEAQ. Trimming stripped 1 base from V and 6 bases from J, with 7 bases between. This CDR3 comprises 14 residues. The TCR comes from a human donor with chronic lymphocytic leukemia. Here the sequenced sample was PBMCs, taken after 24 months of ibrutinib treatment. The gene calls are TRBV7-8 and TRBJ1-6; maybe TRBD1 (6 bases). The DNA for the CDR3 is TGTGCCAGCAGCTTAGACAGGGTTAATTCACCCCTCCACTTT. This translates into CASSLDRVNSPLHF. Filled out from reference TRBV7-8 and TRBJ1-6, the complete variable domain reads GAGVSQSPRYKVAKRGQDVALRCDPISGHVSLFWYQQALGQGPEFLTYFQNEAQLDKSGLPSDRFFAERPEGSVSTLKIQRTQQEDSAVYLCASSLDRVNSPLHFGNGTRLTVT.